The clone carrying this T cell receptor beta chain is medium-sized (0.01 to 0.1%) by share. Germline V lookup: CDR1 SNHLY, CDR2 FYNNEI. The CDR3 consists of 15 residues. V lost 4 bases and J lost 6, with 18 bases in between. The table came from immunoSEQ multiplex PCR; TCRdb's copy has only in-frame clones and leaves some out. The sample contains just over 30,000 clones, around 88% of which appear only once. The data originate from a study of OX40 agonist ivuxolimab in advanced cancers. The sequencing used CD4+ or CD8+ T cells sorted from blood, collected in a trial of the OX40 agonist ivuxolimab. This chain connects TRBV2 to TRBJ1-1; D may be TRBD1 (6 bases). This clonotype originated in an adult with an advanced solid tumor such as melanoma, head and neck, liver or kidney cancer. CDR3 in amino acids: CASSARGGYRAEAFF. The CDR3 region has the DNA TGTGCCAGCAGTGCCAGGGGAGGGTACCGCGCTGAAGCTTTCTTT.